The 20 T cell receptor beta chains below were found in one sample sequenced in a study of T-cell memory formation after mild COVID-19. From the 5' RACE reads, TCRdb called clonotypes with MiXCR, one entry per CDR3 protein. The sample carries about 350,000 distinct CDR3 sequences, about an eighth recorded once. The sample was PBMCs or a T cell subset sorted from them (not recorded which). These receptors all come from a man aged 18 to 30 who had mild COVID-19 (a few samples of this study predate the infection). Cell type and time point are not known.

With respect to this clonotype: At one boundary the junction diverges from the germline segment, which might be a read error. The V gene is TRBV14, the J gene TRBJ2-7; perhaps TRBD2 as D (5 bases). From germline, CDR1 is SGHDN and CDR2 FVKESK. The CDR3 covers 12 residues. CDR3 region: CASSQVEGFCDF. The CDR3 DNA is TGTGCCAGCAGCCAAGTAGAGGGTTTTTGCGACTTC.

Many counts were recorded for this clonotype. V and J are TRBV7-2 and TRBJ2-3, with 10 bases lining up with TRBD2. There are 16 residues in the CDR3. Germline V gene data show CDR1 as SGHTA and CDR2 as FQGNSA. Trimming took 1 base from V and 2 from J; bases not matched to a gene: 3. Here the CDR3 reads CASSLGSGGVTDTQYF. The CDR3 coding sequence is TGTGCCAGCAGCTTAGGAAGCGGGGGGGTCACAGATACGCAGTATTTT.

V and J are TRBV7-2 and TRBJ2-1; D is unclear. Germline V gives CDR1 SGHTA, CDR2 FQGNSA. The germline V and J ends were trimmed by 5 bases and 9 bases, with 11 bases remaining between them. The CDR3 has 12 residues. The CDR3 loop reads CASSASTFEQFF. CDR3 coding DNA: TGTGCCAGCAGCGCCTCCACATTTGAGCAGTTCTTC.

This clonotype was seen more than once but under ten times. The chain joins TRBV4-3 to TRBJ2-2, with 13 nucleotides matching TRBD2. Germline V lookup: CDR1 LGHNA, CDR2 YSLEER. The V segment lost 3 bases and the J segment 7 bases; nucleotides outside the gene matches: 5. This CDR3 comprises 16 residues. The CDR3 is CASSHRTSGGIGELFF. The DNA of the CDR3 is TGCGCCAGCAGCCATCGGACTAGCGGGGGCATCGGGGAGCTGTTTTTT.

V usage is TRBV6-5 and J usage is TRBJ1-1; the match to TRBD1 covers 8 bases. The junction had 7 bases not matched to a gene; V was cut back by 6 bases and J by 1 base. The CDR3 contains 15 residues. Germline V lookup: CDR1 MNHEY, CDR2 SVGAGI. The CDR3 DNA follows: TGTGCCAGCAGCTACGACAGGGGTCCGAACACTGAAGCTTTCTTT. Translation gives CASSYDRGPNTEAFF.

This clonotype was found a few times. This chain uses TRBV6-1 with TRBJ1-1, with D perhaps matching TRBD1 (6 bases). V lost 10 bases and J 3 bases, leaving 15 bases between the germline ends. CDR1 MNHNS and CDR2 SASEGT come from the germline V gene. CDR3 length: 13 residues. CDR3: CATQTGPDTEAFF. The CDR3, as DNA: TGTGCCACCCAAACAGGGCCGGACACTGAAGCTTTCTTT.

This clonotype was recorded at least ten times. J is TRBJ2-7 and V is TRBV29-1, with TRBD1 as a possible D gene (6 bases). The CDR3 sequence is 12 residues long. From germline, CDR1 is SQVTM and CDR2 ANQGSEA. V was shortened by 7 bases and J by 5 bases, with 15 bases between the two germline ends. This CDR3 reads CSASTGPHEQYV. For the CDR3, the DNA is TGCAGCGCTTCGACAGGACCCCACGAGCAGTACGTC.

Many counts were recorded for this clonotype. The chain couples TRBV7-9 to TRBJ1-1; possible D gene TRBD1, 5 bases. V lost 7 bases, J lost 5 bases, and 17 bases lay in between. Germline CDR1 SEHNR, CDR2 FQNEAQ (reference sequence). CDR3 length: 14 amino acids. The CDR3 reads CASTQPGLGTEAFF. The CDR3 DNA reads TGTGCCAGCACCCAACCAGGGCTAGGTACTGAAGCTTTCTTT.

This clonotype occurred many times. The chain carries TRBV2 and TRBJ2-5; the D gene is possibly TRBD1 (6 bases). V lost 8 bases and J lost 2, with 9 bases in between. The CDR3 is made up of 12 amino acids. CDR1 is SNHLY, CDR2 FYNNEI, per germline. CDR3 protein: CASDRTQETQYF. DNA for the CDR3: TGTGCCAGCGACAGGACGCAAGAGACCCAGTACTTC.

This clonotype occurred a few times. The chain links TRBV2 to TRBJ1-1; no reliable D call. Germline values: CDR1 SNHLY, CDR2 FYNNEI. Trimming took 6 bases from V and 0 from J, leaving 8 bases between them. The CDR3 loop spans 13 amino acids. CDR3 nucleotide sequence: TGTGCCAGCAGAGGCAGCCTGAACACTGAAGCTTTCTTT. This codes for CASRGSLNTEAFF.

The chain combines TRBV5-1 with TRBJ1-1; D is uncertain. Between the trimmed V and J ends, which lost 4 bases and 3 bases, there was a span of 13 bases. Per germline, CDR1 SGHRS and CDR2 YFSETQ. The CDR3 loop spans 14 amino acids. The CDR3 nucleotides read TGCGCCAGCAGCCGCCTGCGCGGGGACACTGAAGCTTTCTTT. It yields the protein CASSRLRGDTEAFF.

This clonotype was seen many times. The rearrangement joins TRBV18 to TRBJ2-5; D not certain. This CDR3 is built from 16 residues. Germline values: CDR1 KGHSH, CDR2 LQKENI. Trimming left V 3 bases short and J 4 bases short, with 18 bases between. The CDR3 loop is CASSPTLEVQRETQYF. DNA for the CDR3: TGTGCCAGCTCACCTACCTTAGAGGTCCAAAGAGAGACCCAGTACTTC.

The V call is TRBV4-3, the J call TRBJ2-2, with 9 bases aligning to TRBD2. The V and J ends lost 1 base and 7 bases, in that order; junction bases with no gene match: 7. This CDR3 has 16 residues. Looked up from germline, CDR1 is LGHNA and CDR2 is YSLEER. The CDR3: CASSQVGGGADGELFF. Here the CDR3 DNA reads TGCGCCAGCAGCCAAGTCGGCGGGGGGGCCGACGGGGAGCTGTTTTTT.

The chain joins TRBV11-1 to TRBJ2-2; weak D call: TRBD2 (5 bases). With 7 bases removed from V and 0 bases from J, the gap between germline ends came to 12 bases. This CDR3 region has 15 residues. Germline CDR1 is SGHAT and CDR2 is FQDESV (reference sequence). The CDR3 sequence: CASTASIANTGELFF. The CDR3 nucleotides read TGTGCCAGCACGGCTAGCATCGCGAACACCGGGGAGCTGTTTTTT.

The table lists this clonotype with a few counts. The genes are TRBV5-1 and TRBJ2-5, with unresolved D. V lost 3 bases, J lost 1 base, and 16 bases lay in between. This CDR3 has 16 amino acids. Per the germline V gene, CDR1 is SGHRS and CDR2 is YFSETQ. In DNA form, the CDR3 reads TGCGCCAGCAGCTCTGCCCCTAGTATTTCCCAAGAGACCCAGTACTTC. This codes for CASSSAPSISQETQYF.

This clonotype has a handful of counts. The rearrangement links TRBV28 to TRBJ2-7; the D gene is possibly TRBD1 (7 bases). Germline CDR1 is MDHEN and CDR2 is SYDVKM. The CDR3 consists of 15 residues. Trimming stripped 3 bases from V and 6 bases from J, with 18 bases between. The CDR3 nucleotides read TGTGCCAGCAGTTTTTCCGCAGGGGGGCTCCTCGAGCAGTACTTC. This translates into CASSFSAGGLLEQYF.

In this sample, this clonotype turned up many times. This chain joins TRBV11-2 and TRBJ2-1; possibly TRBD1 or TRBD2 for D (6 bases each). Trimming pared 5 bases from V and 1 base from J, leaving 15 bases between. Germline lookup yields CDR1 SGHAT and CDR2 FQNNGV. The CDR3 has 16 amino acids. The CDR3, as DNA: TGTGCCAGCAGCCATAGAGGGGGGCTGTCCTACAATGAGCAGTTCTTC. Protein: CASSHRGGLSYNEQFF.

The rearrangement uses TRBV7-3 and TRBJ1-6; D not certain. The V end was cut by 2 bases, the J end by 8 bases, with 10 bases between. Germline V gene data show CDR1 as SGHTA and CDR2 as FQGTGA. This CDR3 spans 14 amino acids. CDR3 nucleotide sequence: TGTGCCAGCAGCTTATGGGCCGTGGATTCACCCCTCCACTTT. Its translation: CASSLWAVDSPLHF.

The chain uses TRBV25-1 and TRBJ1-1, with D perhaps matching TRBD1 (5 bases). The CDR3 totals 16 residues. Germline V lookup: CDR1 MGHDK, CDR2 SYGVNS. Trimming removed 3 bases at V and 1 base at J, with 15 bases between. CDR3 sequence: CASSEAEGHKNTEAFF. The CDR3 DNA reads as TGTGCCAGCAGTGAGGCGGAGGGGCACAAGAACACTGAAGCTTTCTTT. Full variable domain (rest looked up from reference TRBV25-1 and TRBJ1-1): EADIYQTPRYLVIGTGKKITLECSQTMGHDKMYWYQQDPGMELHLIHYSYGVNSTEKGDLSSESTVSRIRTEHFPLTLESARPSHTSQYLCASSEAEGHKNTEAFFGQGTRLTVV.

This chain joins TRBV5-1 and TRBJ2-3, with TRBD2 matching 11 bases. Germline V gene sequence: CDR1 SGHRS, CDR2 YFSETQ. Germline trimming cut 8 bases from V and 5 bases from J; bases unmatched to any gene: 7. The CDR3 totals 14 residues. This CDR3 reads CASTSGSPGDTQYF. The CDR3 coding sequence is TGCGCCAGTACTAGCGGGAGTCCCGGAGATACGCAGTATTTT.